The rows below give T cell receptor beta chains drawn from one sample of a study of cytomegalovirus exposure and HLA in healthy donors. TCRdb's copy holds only in-frame clones and misses some; the assay was immunoSEQ multiplex PCR. The sample lists under 130,000 clones; approximately 66% were seen once. The sample consisted of PBMCs. The receptors stem from a woman aged 50 to 60 in good health and CMV-seronegative. CDR3s include the opening cysteine and the closing phenylalanine or tryptophan.

>TRBJ1-5|TRBV5-1
CASSLDQGVGQPQHF
>TRBJ1-2|TRBV2
CASSVRRQGYGYTF
>TRBJ2-7|TRBV7-8
CASSLKGDPSSEQYF
>TRBJ2-3|TRBV7-2
CASSSAAGTSGDTQYF
>TRBJ1-2|TRBV19
CASRRHGQGDYGYTF
>TRBJ2-7|TRBV27
CASSSRTGAHEQYF
>TRBJ2-7|TRBV6-5
CASRQLYEQYF
>TRBJ2-7|TRBV5-4
CASSLVSSYEQYF
>TRBJ1-1|TRBV7-9
CASIRQGGLNTEAFF
>TRBJ2-1|TRBV27
CASIPYASSYNEQFF
>TRBJ1-1|TRBV6-5
CASSYQGGSTEAFF
>TRBJ1-3|TRBV11-2
CASSTPGYRGNTIYF
>TRBJ1-5|TRBV19
CASSTEYSNQPQHF
>TRBJ1-2|TRBV7-9
CASNRQGVGYGYTF
>TRBJ2-5|TRBV7-2
CASSGGLAGGQETQYF
>TRBJ2-7|TRBV4-1
CASSQVKLAGGKSSYEQYF
>TRBJ2-5|TRBV5-1
CASSLAVETQYF
>TRBJ2-7|TRBV4-3
CASSQGLAGSYEQYF
>TRBJ1-1|TRBV5-1
CASSLGVLMNTEAFF
>TRBJ2-5|TRBV11-2
CASSLYTQETQYF
>TRBJ2-7|TRBV11-2
CASSLEVRSSYEQYF
>TRBJ1-1|TRBV2
CATIPGVGTEAFF
>TRBJ2-5|TRBV18
CASSQTVTGGLETQYF
>TRBJ2-7|TRBV5-3
CARSLRTTVRHEQYF
>TRBJ1-6|TRBV7-8
CASRPHRGLDNSPLHF
>TRBJ1-2|TRBV25-1
CASSLQDFYGYTF
>TRBJ2-1|TRBV7-8
CASSRRQGRGEQFF
>TRBJ2-1|TRBV18
CAGSSGRYNEQFF
>TRBJ2-7|TRBV20-1
CSFMTGDEQYF
>TRBJ2-7|TRBV5-1
CASSLEPGQGYEQYF
>TRBJ2-5|TRBV5-6
CASSSGLAGQETQYF
>TRBJ2-1|TRBV2
CASQRGENNEQFF
>TRBJ2-3|TRBV7-2
CASSFVAGEGDTQYF
>TRBJ2-2|TRBV7-2
CASRLGGTSGQSGELFF
>TRBJ2-6|TRBV7-2
CASSLQGHSGANVLTF
>TRBJ2-5|TRBV7-2
CASSLRTAQETQYF
>TRBJ2-5|TRBV5-4
CASSLDRLQETQYF
>TRBJ2-3|TRBV11-2
CASSYEPGLAGAVDTQYF
>TRBJ2-3|TRBV5-1
CASSPDSGTDTQYF
>TRBJ2-7|TRBV29-1
CSVKISGPYEQYF
>TRBJ1-3|TRBV5-1
CASSFGDSGNTIYF
>TRBJ1-5|TRBV30
CAWRGAGNQPQHF
>TRBJ2-1|TRBV6-4
CASLGLEFF
>TRBJ2-2|TRBV7-2
CASSLGGRGGPGELFF
>TRBJ2-6|TRBV7-3
CASSFRTGGSGANVLTF
>TRBJ2-7|TRBV6-1
CASSDRAGGGSYEQYF
>TRBJ2-5|TRBV4-1
CASSQGGTVYQETQYF
>TRBJ2-6|TRBV28
CASQQGGGSGANVLTF
>TRBJ2-7|TRBV7-9
CASSRQDGLHEQYF
>TRBJ1-3|TRBV6-1
CAGDNGAGNTIYF
>TRBJ1-2|TRBV6-6
CASSYPQGQEDYGYTF
>TRBJ2-5|TRBV10-2
CASRDLARETQYF
>TRBJ1-1|TRBV7-3
CASSLTFGYETEAFF
>TRBJ2-7|TRBV18
CASSPNYSTEQYF
>TRBJ1-5|TRBV6-5
CASRGRGPNQPQHF
>TRBJ2-1|TRBV10-3
CATAGTSDNNEQFF
>TRBJ1-5|TRBV4-1
CASSQEQNNQPQHF